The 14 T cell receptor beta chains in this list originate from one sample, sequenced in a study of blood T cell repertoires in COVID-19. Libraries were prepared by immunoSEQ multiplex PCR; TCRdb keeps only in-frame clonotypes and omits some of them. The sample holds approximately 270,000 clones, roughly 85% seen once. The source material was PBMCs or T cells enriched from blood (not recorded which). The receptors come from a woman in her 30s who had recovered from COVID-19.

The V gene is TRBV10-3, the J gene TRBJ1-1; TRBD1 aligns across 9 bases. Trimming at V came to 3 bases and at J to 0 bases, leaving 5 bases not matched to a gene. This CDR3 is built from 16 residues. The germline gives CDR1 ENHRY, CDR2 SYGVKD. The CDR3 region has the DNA TGTGCCATCAGTGAAGGGACAGGGTTACTGAACACTGAAGCTTTCTTT. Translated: CAISEGTGLLNTEAFF.

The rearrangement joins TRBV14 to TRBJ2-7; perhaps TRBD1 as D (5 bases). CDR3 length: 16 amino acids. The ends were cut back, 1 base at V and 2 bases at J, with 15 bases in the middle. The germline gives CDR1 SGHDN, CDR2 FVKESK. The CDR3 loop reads CASSQVNRGTTYEQYF. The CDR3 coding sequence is TGTGCCAGCAGCCAAGTGAATAGGGGCACAACCTACGAGCAGTACTTC.

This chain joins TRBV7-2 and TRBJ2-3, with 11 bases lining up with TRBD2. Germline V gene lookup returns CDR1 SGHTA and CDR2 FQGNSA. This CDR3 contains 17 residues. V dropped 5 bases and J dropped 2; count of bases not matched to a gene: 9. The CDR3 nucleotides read TGTGCCAGCAGCCAAAGTAGGACTAGCGGGTTCACAGATACGCAGTATTTT. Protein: CASSQSRTSGFTDTQYF.

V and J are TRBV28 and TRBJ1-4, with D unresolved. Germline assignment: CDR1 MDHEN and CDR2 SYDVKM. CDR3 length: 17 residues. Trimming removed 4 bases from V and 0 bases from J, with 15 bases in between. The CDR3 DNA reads TGTGCCAGCAGTTCGACCCTATGGAGCACAACTAATGAAAAACTGTTTTTT. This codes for CASSSTLWSTTNEKLFF.

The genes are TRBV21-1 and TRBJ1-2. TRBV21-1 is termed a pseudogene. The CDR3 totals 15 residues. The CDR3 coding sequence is TGTGCCAGCAGCCTCCCTCGGGAGGTTGAGTATGGCTACACCTTC. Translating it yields CASSLPREVEYGYTF.

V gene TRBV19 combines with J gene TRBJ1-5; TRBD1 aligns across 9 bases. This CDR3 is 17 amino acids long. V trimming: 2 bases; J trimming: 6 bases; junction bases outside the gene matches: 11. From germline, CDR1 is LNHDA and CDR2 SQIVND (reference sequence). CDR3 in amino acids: CASSITGTGNDGQPQHF. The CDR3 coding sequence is TGTGCCAGTAGTATAACCGGGACAGGGAATGACGGTCAGCCCCAGCATTTT.

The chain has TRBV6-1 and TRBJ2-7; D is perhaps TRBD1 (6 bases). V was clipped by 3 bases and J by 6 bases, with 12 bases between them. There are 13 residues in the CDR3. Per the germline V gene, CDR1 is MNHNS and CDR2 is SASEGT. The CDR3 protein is CASSERRGGEQYF. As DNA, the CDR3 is TGTGCCAGCAGTGAGCGTCGAGGGGGCGAGCAGTACTTC.

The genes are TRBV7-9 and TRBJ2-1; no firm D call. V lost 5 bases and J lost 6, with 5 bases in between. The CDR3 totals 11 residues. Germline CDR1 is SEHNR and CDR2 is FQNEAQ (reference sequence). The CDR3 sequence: CASSPVNEQFF. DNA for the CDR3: TGTGCCAGCAGCCCGGTCAATGAGCAGTTCTTC.

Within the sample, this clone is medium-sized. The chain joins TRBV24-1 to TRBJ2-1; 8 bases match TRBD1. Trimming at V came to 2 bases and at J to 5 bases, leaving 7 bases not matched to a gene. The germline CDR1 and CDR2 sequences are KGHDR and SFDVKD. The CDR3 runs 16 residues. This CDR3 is CATSDWSQGAHNEQFF. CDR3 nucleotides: TGTGCCACCAGTGATTGGAGTCAGGGGGCCCACAATGAGCAGTTCTTC.

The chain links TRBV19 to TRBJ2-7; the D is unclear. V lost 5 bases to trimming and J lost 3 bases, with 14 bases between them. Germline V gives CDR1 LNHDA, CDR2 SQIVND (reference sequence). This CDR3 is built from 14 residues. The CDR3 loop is CASSLSGRLYEQYF. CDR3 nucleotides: TGTGCCAGTAGTCTCTCGGGTAGGCTCTACGAGCAGTACTTC.

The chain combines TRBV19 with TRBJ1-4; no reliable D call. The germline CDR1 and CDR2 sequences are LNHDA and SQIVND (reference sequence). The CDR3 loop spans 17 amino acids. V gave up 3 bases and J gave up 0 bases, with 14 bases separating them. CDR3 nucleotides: TGTGCCAGTAGTATGGGGAGGGCCGCAACAACTAATGAAAAACTGTTTTTT. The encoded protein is CASSMGRAATTNEKLFF.

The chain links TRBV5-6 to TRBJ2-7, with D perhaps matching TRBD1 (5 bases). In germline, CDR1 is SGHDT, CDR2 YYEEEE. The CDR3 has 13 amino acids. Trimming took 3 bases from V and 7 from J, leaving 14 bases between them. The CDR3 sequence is CASSWAGLGEQYF. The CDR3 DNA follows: TGTGCCAGCAGCTGGGCAGGGCTGGGGGAGCAGTACTTC.

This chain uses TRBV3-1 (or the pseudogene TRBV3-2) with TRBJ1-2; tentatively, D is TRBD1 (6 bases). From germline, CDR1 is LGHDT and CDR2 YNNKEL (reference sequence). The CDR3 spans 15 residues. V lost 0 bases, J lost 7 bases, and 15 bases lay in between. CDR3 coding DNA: TGTGCCAGCAGCCAAGAAGAGGGGGGGGCGAGTGGCTACACCTTC. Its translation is CASSQEEGGASGYTF.

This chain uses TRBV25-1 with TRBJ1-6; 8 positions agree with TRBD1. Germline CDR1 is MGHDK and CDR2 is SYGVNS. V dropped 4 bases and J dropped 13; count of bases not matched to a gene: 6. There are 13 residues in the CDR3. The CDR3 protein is CASSAGQGIPLHF. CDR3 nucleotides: TGTGCCAGCAGTGCCGGACAGGGAATCCCCCTCCACTTT.